The entry below describes one TCR beta chain. The source of the sample is a study of CD8 T cells in Susac syndrome. Study-level background: Patients with Susac syndrome were therapy-naive, on corticosteroids, or on intravenous immunoglobulin alone at blood draw.

This CDR3 comprises 18 residues. The germline gives CDR1 SGHNT, CDR2 YYREEE (reference sequence). After removal of 4 bases from V and 1 base from J, the junction contained 12 bases not matched to a gene. High-throughput TCR beta sequencing covered peripheral CD8+ and CD4+ T cells. Negative magnetic isolation gave CD8+ and CD4+ cells; FACS enriched CD8+ TEMRA. An amount of RNA that ranged from roughly 0.5 to 1 ug was reverse transcribed with random hexamers. By means of immunoSEQ multiplex PCR, TCR beta CDR3 spanning 54 Vbeta and 13 Jbeta underwent amplification. TCRdb re-called the immunoSEQ multiplex PCR reads with MiXCR, one entry per CDR3 protein. Of around 170,000 distinct CDR3 sequences in the sample, 95% were seen once.

The receptor's source is a human donor with Susac syndrome. The chain has TRBV5-4 and TRBJ2-2, with 8 nucleotides matching TRBD2. Source material: CD4+ T cells from PBMCs. CDR3 sequence reads: CASSDPRTLAVNTGELFF. CDR3 in DNA: TGTGCCAGCAGCGATCCAAGAACACTAGCGGTGAACACCGGGGAGCTGTTTTTT.